This paragraph covers one T cell receptor (beta chain) sequence. Its antigen is still unknown. The donors were adults (healthy and HIV-negative) with no recent acute infections or vaccinations. This specimen comes from a study of shared clonotypes between healthy human individuals. General study points: For naive CD4 cells, roughly 5% of clonotypes were shared across a few donors.

Sorted-subset replicate PCRs used around 220 ng DNA, around 27,000 T cell genomes. Source study methods: ImmunoSEQ gave junction-only sequences without quality scores, so filtering differed. Clones were sequenced by immunoSEQ multiplex PCR, and TCRdb holds only the in-frame ones, with some missing. V and J calls and clone size are given by that table; D and trimming were obtained from the DNA. The sample holds more than 2,000,000 clones, approximately 94% seen once. V was shortened by 3 bases and J by 4 bases, with 9 bases between the two germline ends. Germline V gene sequence: CDR1 WNHNN, CDR2 SYGVQD (reference sequence). This CDR3 has 13 amino acids.

The sequence derives from a man aged 18 to 30 in good health. The material sequenced was naive CD4+ T cells sorted from blood. Indicated subset: CD45RA+ positively selected. The chain combines TRBV10-1 with TRBJ2-5; unclear D gene. The CDR3 is CASSDRVLETQYF. CDR3 nucleotide sequence: TGCGCCAGCAGTGACCGAGTATTAGAGACCCAGTACTTC.